This is a list of T cell receptor beta chains from one sample in a study of radiotherapy plus CTLA-4 blockade in lung cancer. Measured with immunoSEQ multiplex PCR; TCRdb has only the in-frame clones, and not every one. In the table there are 45,000 to 55,000 clones, more than 65% of which are singletons. The material was peripheral blood, obtained from a patient treated with radiotherapy plus ipilimumab. These receptors were obtained from a human donor with non-small cell lung cancer who had a partial response to radiotherapy plus ipilimumab. CDR3s include the opening cysteine and the closing phenylalanine or tryptophan. D genes are given only for firm matches.

>TRBJ2-7|TRBV6-5|TRBD1
CASSYIQGAREQYF
>TRBJ1-2|TRBV7-3|-
CASSSGEDYGYTF
>TRBJ1-1|TRBV6-1|-
CASCRETVNTEAFF
>TRBJ2-5|TRBV29-1|-
CSVTDRYQETQYF
>TRBJ1-3|TRBV11-2|-
CASSWTEVAGNTIYF
>TRBJ2-2|TRBV9|TRBD1
CASSADRVGTGELFF
>TRBJ2-3|TRBV29-1|TRBD2
CSVELAGVTDTQYF
>TRBJ2-6|TRBV19|-
CASGLTSSGANVLTF
>TRBJ1-6|TRBV6-4|-
CASSEGNSPLHF
>TRBJ1-3|TRBV6-1|-
CASSTTGNTIYF
>TRBJ2-2|TRBV4-1|TRBD2
CASSQRGAGGTGELFF
>TRBJ2-2|TRBV9|TRBD1
CASSVATGGTGELFF
>TRBJ2-1|TRBV5-4|TRBD1
CASSLGTGGRYNEQFF
>TRBJ1-2|TRBV6-5|TRBD1
CASSTPGAGGNGYTF
>TRBJ1-4|TRBV30|TRBD1
CAWSVNSGQGEKLFF
>TRBJ2-2|TRBV14|TRBD1
CASSHTGARNTGELFF
>TRBJ2-3|TRBV28|-
CASSFFGGAGTDTQYF
>TRBJ1-1|TRBV7-9|TRBD1
CASSLAMGGTGGTEAFF
>TRBJ2-1|TRBV15|TRBD1
CATSRSPRDRVNEQFF
>TRBJ2-3|TRBV7-2|-
CASRALGASTDTQYF
>TRBJ1-4|TRBV4-1|-
CASSPRGSRNEKLFF
>TRBJ1-1|TRBV5-1|TRBD1
CASSSGTANTEAFF
>TRBJ2-7|TRBV28|-
CASSFLTGSYYEQYF
>TRBJ2-7|TRBV28|-
CASSFDTAGEQYF
>TRBJ1-1|TRBV29-1|-
CSALPAPGTEAFF
>-|TRBV6-1|-
CASSEATVSTSYEQYF
>TRBJ2-5|TRBV27|TRBD1
CASSLSINGPAGGQETQYF
>TRBJ2-6|TRBV30|TRBD1
CAWSPPQGGAGANVLTF
>TRBJ2-1|TRBV7-7|TRBD2
CASSAGLAGDEQFF
>TRBJ2-2|TRBV12-5|-
CASAPSGTQNTGELFF
>TRBJ1-5|TRBV6-6|-
CASSYSSGNGRGAETF
>TRBJ2-3|TRBV7-8|-
CASSPRRSAGAADTQYF
>TRBJ2-1|TRBV7-6|TRBD2
CASSESGGAYNEQFF
>TRBJ2-5|TRBV5-4|TRBD1
CASSLRQGREETQYF
>TRBJ2-1|TRBV25-1|-
CASMRTSTNEQFF
>TRBJ1-5|TRBV4-3|-
CASSQDHDQPQHF
>TRBJ2-2|TRBV7-3|TRBD1
CASSSPGQGGTGELFF